Below are 2 T cell receptor beta chains sequenced from a single sample in a study of blood T cell repertoires in COVID-19. Assay: immunoSEQ multiplex PCR; the TCRdb copy retains only in-frame clones and omits some. The sample contains over 250,000 clones, 88% of which appear only once. Sequencing was carried out using PBMCs or T cells enriched from blood (not recorded which). These receptors all come from a woman aged 60-75 years in a cohort exposed to, infected with or recovered from COVID-19 (not recorded which).

The rearrangement uses TRBV30 and TRBJ1-1; D is undetermined. The CDR3 is 12 residues long. The V gene's germline CDR1 is GTSNPN and CDR2 SVGIG (reference sequence). V dropped 4 bases and J dropped 4 bases, with 10 bases sitting between them. The CDR3 coding sequence is TGTGCCTGGACCCCGGGATTCACTGAAGCTTTCTTT. Its protein product is CAWTPGFTEAFF.

This clone was observed a single time. The CDR3 region has the DNA TGTGCCACCAGCGTACAAACCCTTACCCAAGAGACCCAGTACTTC. This codes for CATSVQTLTQETQYF. J is TRBJ2-5 and V is TRBV15, with unresolved D. The CDR3 has 15 amino acids. Trimming stripped 5 bases from V and 1 base from J, with 14 bases between. CDR1 is LNHNV, CDR2 YYDKDF, per germline (reference sequence).